This T cell receptor (beta chain) is from a study of vaccination effects on CD4 cells after COVID-19. The CDR3 sequence is 14 residues long. CDR1 LGHNA and CDR2 YSLEER come from the germline V gene. V was trimmed by 0 bases and J by 12 bases, leaving 15 bases between them. Using viral peptide pools, the ViraFEST assay grew out antigen-specific CD4+ T cells prior to sequencing. CD4+ T cells were isolated after 10 days of culture. This person's SARS-CoV-2 infection, confirmed by PCR, occurred between March and December 2020. Either the BNT162b2 or mRNA-1273 vaccine was given to participants in two doses. This clone occurred a few times. Its antigen is unidentified. Sequencing was performed with immunoSEQ multiplex PCR; in TCRdb, only in-frame clones are kept and a portion is missing. Counted here are more than 15,000 clones, around 70% occurring once; the ten biggest clones make up more than 20%.

The source of this sequence is a human donor who had a prior SARS-CoV-2 infection. Sequenced material: CD4+ T cells from PBMCs cultured with SARS-CoV-2 spike peptides, taken after COVID-19 vaccination. The rearrangement joins TRBV4-3 to TRBJ2-1, with D possibly matching TRBD1 (5 bases). The CDR3 region has the DNA TGCGCCAGCAGCCAAGAAAAGGAGAGAACAGGGCAGTTCTTC. It codes for CASSQEKERTGQFF.